The clone carrying this T cell receptor beta chain was detected a few times. The target antigen is unknown. These data originate in a study of T cell repertoires in cytomegalovirus infection. Study-level information: Recently identified HLA-C-restricted CMV epitopes were among the peptides used. Carrying CMV and the relevant HLA type showed in public TCR beta signatures.

TCRdb used MiXCR to reprocess the reads, holding one entry per CDR3 protein. The table records some 500,000 distinct CDR3 sequences, around a third of them present only once. Study observations and caveats: Cumulative public TCR beta family frequency identified CMV carriers with the relevant HLA. The response measured ex vivo was dominated by TCR beta clonotypes (HLA-C-restricted and CMV-specific).

CDR3 length: 13 residues. Germline CDR1 is MNHEY and CDR2 is SVGAGI. Trimming shortened V by 6 bases and J by 4 bases, and 12 bases separated the two germline ends. Sequencing used cultured PBMCs, obtained from culture after CMV antigen stimulation. The chain has TRBV6-5 and TRBJ1-2; tentative D call: TRBD1 (6 bases). The sequence was collected from a human donor in good health (CMV status not recorded). Some clones in this sample may be carry-over from other donors' samples. CDR3 residues: CASSRGGSYGYTF. The CDR3, as DNA: TGTGCCAGCAGCCGGGGGGGCTCCTATGGCTACACCTTC.